This T cell receptor (beta chain) was found in a study of early T cells in non-severe SARS-CoV-2 infection. Across the study: The input, bulk RNA from unsorted whole blood, was sequenced, and chains were unpaired. Study findings and constraints: There was a bias toward anti-spike CD8 responses in VDJdb matching, which missed private and CD4 specificities.

The TCR library protocol was used to attach unique molecular identifiers. These identifiers were attached to individual cDNA molecules. Via MiXCR, TCRdb re-called the 5' RACE reads, giving one row per CDR3 protein. Counted here are around 67,000 distinct CDR3 sequences, 9.5% to 13% occurring once; the ten biggest clones make up approximately 4.2%. This clonotype was observed at least ten times. Its cognate antigen is unknown. The germline gives CDR1 KGHSH, CDR2 LQKENI. Trimming at V came to 2 bases and at J to 14 bases, leaving 5 bases not matched to a gene. The CDR3 covers 13 residues. The chain is built from TRBV18 and TRBJ2-1; TRBD1 matches 11 bases. Sequences were obtained from whole blood. The TCR comes from an adult who was a healthcare worker with PCR-confirmed SARS-CoV-2 infection or an uninfected control (not recorded which). CDR3 sequence (DNA): TGTGCCAGCTCACCAGGGGACAGGGGGACGGAGTTCTTC. It is translated as CASSPGDRGTEFF.